The 14 T cell receptor beta chains below come from one sample, sequenced in a study of breast tumors, draining lymph nodes, adjacent tissues. Breast cancer patients provided tissue from their axillary draining lymph nodes. TCRdb reprocessed the multiplex PCR reads with MiXCR, giving one entry per CDR3 protein. The sample carries about 170,000 distinct CDR3 sequences, 33% recorded once. Material: axillary lymph node tissue. Receptors originate from a female donor with breast cancer. Some clones in this sample may be carry-over from other donors' samples.

This clonotype showed up many times. The chain links TRBV19 to TRBJ1-6; possible D gene TRBD1, 6 bases. Germline V lookup: CDR1 LNHDA, CDR2 SQIVND (reference sequence). The CDR3 runs to 16 residues. Trimming cost V 5 bases and J 9 bases, with 20 bases left between them. The CDR3: CASSSNRDTLGSPLHF. The CDR3 DNA sequence: TGTGCCAGTAGTTCAAACCGGGACACCTTGGGTTCACCCCTCCACTTT.

This clonotype was counted many times. The rearrangement links TRBV7-3 to TRBJ2-2; the D call may be TRBD1 or TRBD2 (5 bases each). The V and J ends lost 5 bases and 7 bases respectively, with 17 bases between them. The CDR3 is made up of 15 amino acids. Germline lookup yields CDR1 SGHTA and CDR2 FQGTGA. The CDR3 sequence is CASSTGTAPNGELFF. The CDR3 coding sequence is TGTGCCAGCAGCACCGGGACGGCCCCAAACGGGGAGCTGTTTTTT.

This clonotype has a count of ten or more. The J gene is TRBJ2-5, the V gene TRBV11-2, with a tentative D call TRBD1 (5 bases). CDR3 size: 16 residues. Germline V gene lookup returns CDR1 SGHAT and CDR2 FQNNGV. The V and J ends lost 3 bases and 5 bases respectively, with 19 bases between them. CDR3 DNA: TGTGCCAGCAGCTTTTCTCTTTCCCAGGGAAAGGAGACCCAGTACTTC. This sequence encodes CASSFSLSQGKETQYF.

This clonotype was found many times. The rearrangement links TRBV5-4 to TRBJ2-5; TRBD2 agrees at 8 bases. Per germline, CDR1 SGHNT and CDR2 YYREEE (reference sequence). V was clipped by 4 bases and J by 4 bases; unmatched bases: 6. This CDR3 is 14 amino acids long. The CDR3 is CASSLPSGRETQYF. The CDR3 DNA reads as TGTGCCAGCAGCCTACCAAGCGGGAGAGAGACCCAGTACTTC. The whole variable domain, filled in from reference TRBV5-4 and TRBJ2-5, reads ETGVTQSPTHLIKTRGQQVTLRCSSQSGHNTVSWYQQALGQGPQFIFQYYREEENGRGNFPPRFSGLQFPNYSSELNVNALELDDSALYLCASSLPSGRETQYFGPGTRLLVL.

In its sample, this clonotype was seen a few times. With a much larger clone just one base away, this may be a read error. V gene TRBV11-2 combines with J gene TRBJ1-2; possibly TRBD1 for D (6 bases). The V end lost 5 bases, the J end lost 4 bases, and 14 bases lay between the germline ends. CDR1 is SGHAT, CDR2 FQNNGV, per germline. The CDR3 is made up of 14 amino acids. Here the CDR3 DNA reads TGTGCCAGCAGCGCTAGGCGGGGGGCCTATGGCTACACCTTC. This sequence encodes CASSARRGAYGYTF.

This clonotype appeared a single time. The chain links TRBV12-3 or TRBV12-4 to TRBJ2-7; 8 nucleotides match TRBD2. With V trimmed by 3 bases and J by 0 bases, 10 bases remained unmatched. This CDR3 is 17 amino acids long. CDR3 sequence: CASSFIGGEGGSYEQYF. DNA of the CDR3: TGTGCCAGCAGTTTTATCGGGGGGGAGGGAGGCTCCTACGAGCAGTACTTC.

This clonotype was detected ten times or more. CDR3 loop: CASSASPDSPWYEQYF. CDR3 DNA: TGTGCCAGCAGTGCCTCCCCGGACAGCCCATGGTACGAGCAGTACTTC. The rearrangement joins TRBV6-4 to TRBJ2-7; TRBD1 might be the D (6 bases). V lost 4 bases and J 4 bases, leaving 20 bases between the germline ends. Germline V gives CDR1 MRHNA, CDR2 SNTAGT. The CDR3 length is 16 residues.

This clonotype was seen repeatedly, ten times or more. The chain joins TRBV7-9 to TRBJ2-1; 8 bases map to TRBD2. The CDR3 contains 16 residues. J lost 0 bases, V lost 4 bases, and 5 bases had no gene match. Germline lookup yields CDR1 SEHNR and CDR2 FQNEAQ (reference sequence). In DNA, the CDR3 is TGTGCCAGCAGCTCCTACAGCGGGAGCTCCTACAATGAGCAGTTCTTC. The encoded protein is CASSSYSGSSYNEQFF.

The V call is TRBV7-2, the J call TRBJ1-6; 8 nucleotides line up with TRBD1. Germline CDR1 SGHTA, CDR2 FQGNSA. The CDR3 totals 15 residues. J lost 9 bases, V lost 5 bases, and 9 bases had no gene match. The CDR3 nucleotides are TGTGCCAGCAGCCTTATCAGGGGGCCGGTTTCACCCCTCCACTTT. Its translation is CASSLIRGPVSPLHF. The full variable domain, its missing parts supplied by reference TRBV7-2 and TRBJ1-6, is GAGVSQSPSNKVTEKGKDVELRCDPISGHTALYWYRQSLGQGLEFLIYFQGNSAPDKSGLPSDRFSAERTGGSVSTLTIQRTQQEDSAVYLCASSLIRGPVSPLHFGNGTRLTVT.

This clonotype was counted ten times or more. The chain uses TRBV20-1 and TRBJ2-5; the match to TRBD1 covers 7 bases. This CDR3 comprises 14 residues. Per the germline V gene, CDR1 is DFQATT and CDR2 is SNEGSKA (reference sequence). CDR3 amino acids: CSRDRDTYQETQYF. The CDR3 nucleotides read TGCAGCCGAGACAGGGATACGTACCAAGAGACCCAGTACTTC.

On this clonotype: The CDR3 does not close with the conserved phenylalanine or tryptophan, likely indicating a read error. This chain joins TRBV29-1 and TRBJ1-4; TRBD1 might be the D (5 bases). The length of the CDR3 is 12 residues. V dropped 2 bases and J dropped 11 bases, with 12 bases sitting between them. Germline CDR1 and CDR2: SQVTM and ANQGSEA. The CDR3 spells CSVERGSEKLFS. The CDR3 DNA reads as TGCAGCGTTGAAAGGGGCAGCGAGAAACTGTTTTCT.

Points on this clonotype: Mismatch with germline at one junction end may stem from a read error. The rearrangement links TRBV10-2 to TRBJ1-5; D ambiguous. Germline CDR1 is WSHSY and CDR2 is SAAADI. The CDR3 spans 14 residues. CDR3 sequence: CASRESGSNQPQHF. The CDR3, as DNA: TGCGCCAGCAGAGAGTCCGGGAGCAATCAGCCCCAGCATTTT.

This clonotype has ten or more counts. The chain combines TRBV6-6 with TRBJ2-3; D is unresolved. The CDR3 is 11 amino acids. The V gene lost 8 bases and the J gene lost 5 bases, with 8 bases spanning the gap. Germline CDR1 and CDR2: MNHNY and SVGAGI (reference sequence). Here the CDR3 DNA reads TGTGCCAGCCATAACGTAGATACGCAGTATTTT. Its protein product is CASHNVDTQYF.

Many counts were recorded for this clonotype. The CDR3, as DNA: TGCAGTGCTAGAGACTGGTCCATCGAGGGGCAGTACTTC. Its translation: CSARDWSIEGQYF. The chain combines TRBV20-1 with TRBJ2-7; tentative D call: TRBD2 (5 bases). The CDR3 has 13 residues. The V and J ends lost 0 bases and 9 bases respectively, with 15 bases between them. Looked up from germline, CDR1 is DFQATT and CDR2 is SNEGSKA (reference sequence).